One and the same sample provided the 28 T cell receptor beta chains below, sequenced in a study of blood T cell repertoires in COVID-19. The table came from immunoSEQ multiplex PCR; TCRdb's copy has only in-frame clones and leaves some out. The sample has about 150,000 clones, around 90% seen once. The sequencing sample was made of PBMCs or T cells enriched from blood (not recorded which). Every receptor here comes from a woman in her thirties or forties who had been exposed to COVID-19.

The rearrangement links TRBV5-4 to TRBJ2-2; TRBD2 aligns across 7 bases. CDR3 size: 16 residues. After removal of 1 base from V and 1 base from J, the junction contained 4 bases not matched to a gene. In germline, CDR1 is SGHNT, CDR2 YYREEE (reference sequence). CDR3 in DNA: TGTGCCAGCAGCTTGCCGAGCGGGGAGAACACCGGGGAGCTGTTTTTT. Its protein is CASSLPSGENTGELFF. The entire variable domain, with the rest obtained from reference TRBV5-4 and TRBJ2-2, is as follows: ETGVTQSPTHLIKTRGQQVTLRCSSQSGHNTVSWYQQALGQGPQFIFQYYREEENGRGNFPPRFSGLQFPNYSSELNVNALELDDSALYLCASSLPSGENTGELFFGEGSRLTVL.

CDR3 loop: CASSPGRSGGYYEQYF. The CDR3 DNA sequence: TGTGCCAGCTCACCAGGTCGCTCAGGGGGCTACTACGAGCAGTACTTC. The gene calls are TRBV18 and TRBJ2-7; 8 bases line up with TRBD1. The CDR3 contains 16 residues. CDR1 and CDR2 from the germline V gene are KGHSH and LQKENI. The V segment lost 2 bases and the J segment 3 bases; nucleotides outside the gene matches: 9.

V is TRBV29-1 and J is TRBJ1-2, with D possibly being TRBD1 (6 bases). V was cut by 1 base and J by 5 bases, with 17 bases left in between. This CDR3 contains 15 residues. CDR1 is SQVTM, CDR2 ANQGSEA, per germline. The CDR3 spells CSVEAPYRDEYGYTF. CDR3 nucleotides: TGCAGCGTTGAAGCCCCCTACAGGGACGAGTATGGCTACACCTTC.

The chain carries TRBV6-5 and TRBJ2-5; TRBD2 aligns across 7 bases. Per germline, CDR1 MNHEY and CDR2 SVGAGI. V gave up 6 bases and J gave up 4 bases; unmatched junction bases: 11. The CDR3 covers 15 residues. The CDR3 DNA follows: TGTGCCAGCAGCGATGAGGCGGGAGCGGGAGAGACCCAGTACTTC. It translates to CASSDEAGAGETQYF.

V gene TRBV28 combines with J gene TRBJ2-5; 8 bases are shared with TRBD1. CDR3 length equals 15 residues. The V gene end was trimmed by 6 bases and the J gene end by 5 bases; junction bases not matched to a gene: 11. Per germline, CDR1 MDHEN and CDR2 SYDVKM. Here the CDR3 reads CASSRAGRGRETQYF. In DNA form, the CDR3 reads TGTGCCAGCAGCCGGGCGGGCAGGGGGCGGGAGACCCAGTACTTC.

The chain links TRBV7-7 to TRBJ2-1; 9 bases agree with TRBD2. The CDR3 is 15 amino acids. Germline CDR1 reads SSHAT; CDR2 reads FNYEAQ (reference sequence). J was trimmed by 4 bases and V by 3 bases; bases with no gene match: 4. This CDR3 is CASSLSGGQYNEQFF. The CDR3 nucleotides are TGTGCCAGCAGCTTGAGCGGGGGGCAATACAATGAGCAGTTCTTC.

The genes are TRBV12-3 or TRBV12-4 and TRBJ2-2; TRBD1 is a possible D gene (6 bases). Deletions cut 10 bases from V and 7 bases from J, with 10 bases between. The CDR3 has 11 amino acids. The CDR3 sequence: CATQGYGELFF. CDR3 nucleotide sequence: TGTGCCACACAGGGATACGGGGAGCTGTTTTTT.

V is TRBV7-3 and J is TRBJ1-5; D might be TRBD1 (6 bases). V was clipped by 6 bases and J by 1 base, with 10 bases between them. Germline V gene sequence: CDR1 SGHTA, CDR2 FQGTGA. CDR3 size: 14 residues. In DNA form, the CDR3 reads TGTGCCAGCAGTACAGGGCTAAGCAATCAGCCCCAGCATTTT. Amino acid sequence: CASSTGLSNQPQHF.

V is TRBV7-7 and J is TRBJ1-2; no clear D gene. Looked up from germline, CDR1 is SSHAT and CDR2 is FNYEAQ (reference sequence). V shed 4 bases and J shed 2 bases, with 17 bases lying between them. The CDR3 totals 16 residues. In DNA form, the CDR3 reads TGTGCCAGCAGCTGTGTCGCGGGCCTCCACAACTATGGCTACACCTTC. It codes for CASSCVAGLHNYGYTF.

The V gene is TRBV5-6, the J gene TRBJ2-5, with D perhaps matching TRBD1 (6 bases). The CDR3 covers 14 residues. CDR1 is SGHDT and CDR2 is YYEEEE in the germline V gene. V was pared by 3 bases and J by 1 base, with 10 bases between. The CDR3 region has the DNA TGTGCCAGCAGCTCCGGACAGATCCAAGAGACCCAGTACTTC. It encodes CASSSGQIQETQYF. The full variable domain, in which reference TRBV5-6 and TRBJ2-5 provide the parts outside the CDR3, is DAGVTQSPTHLIKTRGQQVTLRCSPKSGHDTVSWYQQALGQGPQFIFQYYEEEERQRGNFPDRFSGHQFPNYSSELNVNALLLGDSALYLCASSSGQIQETQYFGPGTRLLVL.

The DNA for the CDR3 is TGTGCCAGCAGCCTCTGGGGGGACTTCTCCACAGATACGCAGTATTTT. This encodes CASSLWGDFSTDTQYF. This sequence joins TRBV9 and TRBJ2-3, with a possible D match to TRBD2 (6 bases). This CDR3 contains 16 residues. Germline V gene data show CDR1 as SGDLS and CDR2 as YYNGEE. Trimming shortened V by 4 bases and J by 2 bases, and 17 bases separated the two germline ends. Looking up the rest from reference TRBV9 and TRBJ2-3 gives the full variable domain: DSGVTQTPKHLITATGQRVTLRCSPRSGDLSVYWYQQSLDQGLQFLIQYYNGEERAKGNILERFSAQQFPDLHSELNLSSLELGDSALYFCASSLWGDFSTDTQYFGPGTRLTVL.

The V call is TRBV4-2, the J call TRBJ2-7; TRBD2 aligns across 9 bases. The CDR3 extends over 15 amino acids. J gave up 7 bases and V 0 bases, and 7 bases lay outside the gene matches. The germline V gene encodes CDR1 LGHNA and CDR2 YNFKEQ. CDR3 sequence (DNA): TGTGCCAGCAGCCAAGATCCACTAAGCGGGGGGGAGCAGTACTTC. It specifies CASSQDPLSGGEQYF.

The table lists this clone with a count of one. CDR3 coding DNA: TGTGCCAGCAGTTACCCGCAGGGGGGATCACCCCTCCACTTT. Amino acid sequence: CASSYPQGGSPLHF. The chain has TRBV6-5 and TRBJ1-6, with 7 bases aligning to TRBD1. The trim removed 2 bases at V and 10 bases at J, leaving 5 bases unmatched. CDR3 length equals 14 residues. Per the germline V gene, CDR1 is MNHEY and CDR2 is SVGAGI.

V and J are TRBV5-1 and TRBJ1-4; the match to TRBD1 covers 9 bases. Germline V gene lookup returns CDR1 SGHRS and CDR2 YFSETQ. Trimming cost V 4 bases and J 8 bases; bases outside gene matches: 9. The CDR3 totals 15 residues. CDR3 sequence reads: CASSPGDRDSEKLFF. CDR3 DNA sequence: TGCGCCAGCAGCCCAGGGGACAGGGATAGCGAAAAACTGTTTTTT.

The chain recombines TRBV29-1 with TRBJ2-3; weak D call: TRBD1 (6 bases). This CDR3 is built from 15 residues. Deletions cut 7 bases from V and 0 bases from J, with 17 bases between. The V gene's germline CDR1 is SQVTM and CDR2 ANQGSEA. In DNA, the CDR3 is TGCAGCGCCGCAGGGGACCAAATCAGCACAGATACGCAGTATTTT. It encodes CSAAGDQISTDTQYF.

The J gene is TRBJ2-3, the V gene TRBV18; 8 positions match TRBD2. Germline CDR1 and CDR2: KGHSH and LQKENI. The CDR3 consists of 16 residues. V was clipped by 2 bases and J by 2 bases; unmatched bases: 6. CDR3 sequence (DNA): TGTGCCAGCTCACCAACCAGCGGGGGTTCCACAGATACGCAGTATTTT. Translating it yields CASSPTSGGSTDTQYF.

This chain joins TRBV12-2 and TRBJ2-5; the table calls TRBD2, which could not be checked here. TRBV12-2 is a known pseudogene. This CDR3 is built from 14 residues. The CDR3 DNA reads TGTGCAAGTCACAAAGCGGGAGTGCCAGAGACCCAGTACTTC. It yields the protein CASHKAGVPETQYF.

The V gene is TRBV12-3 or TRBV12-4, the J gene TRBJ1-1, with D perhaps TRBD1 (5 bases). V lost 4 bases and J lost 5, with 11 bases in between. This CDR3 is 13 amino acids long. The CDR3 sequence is CASSWQGLTEAFF. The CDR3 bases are TGTGCCAGCAGTTGGCAGGGACTTACTGAAGCTTTCTTT.

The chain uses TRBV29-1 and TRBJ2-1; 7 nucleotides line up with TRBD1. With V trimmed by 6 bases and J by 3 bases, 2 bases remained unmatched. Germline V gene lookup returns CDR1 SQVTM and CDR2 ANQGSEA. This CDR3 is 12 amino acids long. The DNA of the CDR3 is TGCAGCGTGGGACAGCGCTACAATGAGCAGTTCTTC. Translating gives CSVGQRYNEQFF.

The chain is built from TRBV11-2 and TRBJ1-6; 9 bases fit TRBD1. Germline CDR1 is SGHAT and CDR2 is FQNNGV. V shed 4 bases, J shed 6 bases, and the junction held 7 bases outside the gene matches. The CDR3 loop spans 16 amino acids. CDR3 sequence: CASSSRTGERNSPLHF. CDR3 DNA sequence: TGTGCCAGCAGCTCCCGGACAGGGGAACGTAATTCACCCCTCCACTTT.

The CDR3 spells CASSLGGEKLFF. The CDR3 coding sequence is TGTGCCAGCAGCTTGGGCGGTGAAAAACTGTTTTTT. The chain recombines TRBV5-4 with TRBJ1-4, with D unresolved. V lost 0 bases to trimming and J lost 7 bases, with 4 bases between them. The length of the CDR3 is 12 residues. Germline V gene sequence: CDR1 SGHNT, CDR2 YYREEE (reference sequence). Together with reference TRBV5-4 and TRBJ1-4, the CDR3 gives the full variable domain: ETGVTQSPTHLIKTRGQQVTLRCSSQSGHNTVSWYQQALGQGPQFIFQYYREEENGRGNFPPRFSGLQFPNYSSELNVNALELDDSALYLCASSLGGEKLFFGSGTQLSVL.

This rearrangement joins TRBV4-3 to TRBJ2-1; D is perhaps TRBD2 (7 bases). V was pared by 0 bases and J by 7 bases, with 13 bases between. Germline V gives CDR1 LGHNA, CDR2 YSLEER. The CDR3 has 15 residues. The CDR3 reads CASSQDGRGGNEQFF. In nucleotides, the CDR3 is TGCGCCAGCAGCCAAGATGGGAGGGGGGGGAATGAGCAGTTCTTC.

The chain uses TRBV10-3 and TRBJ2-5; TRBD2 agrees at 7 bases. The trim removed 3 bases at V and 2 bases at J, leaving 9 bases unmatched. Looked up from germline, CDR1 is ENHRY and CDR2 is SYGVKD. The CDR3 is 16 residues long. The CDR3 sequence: CAISELGRDAQETQYF. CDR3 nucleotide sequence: TGTGCCATCAGTGAACTGGGGAGGGACGCACAAGAGACCCAGTACTTC.

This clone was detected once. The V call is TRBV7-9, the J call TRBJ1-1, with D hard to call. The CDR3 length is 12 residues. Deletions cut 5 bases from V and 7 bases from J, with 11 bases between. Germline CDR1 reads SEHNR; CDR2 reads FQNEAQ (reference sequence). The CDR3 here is CASSSTGVEAFF. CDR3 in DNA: TGTGCCAGCAGCAGTACGGGAGTTGAAGCTTTCTTT.

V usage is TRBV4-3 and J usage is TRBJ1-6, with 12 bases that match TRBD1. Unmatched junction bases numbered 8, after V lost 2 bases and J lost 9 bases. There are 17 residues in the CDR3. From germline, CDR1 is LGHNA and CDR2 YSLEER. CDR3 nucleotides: TGCGCCAGCAGCCAAAGCGGGACAGGGGGCGATGGTTCACCCCTCCACTTT. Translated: CASSQSGTGGDGSPLHF.

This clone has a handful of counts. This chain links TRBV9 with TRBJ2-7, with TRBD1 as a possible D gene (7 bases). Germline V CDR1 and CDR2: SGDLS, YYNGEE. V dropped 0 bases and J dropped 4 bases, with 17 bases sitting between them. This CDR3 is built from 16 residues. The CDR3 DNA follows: TGTGCCAGCAGCGTAGGACTAGGGGGCGGGACGTACGAGCAGTACTTC. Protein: CASSVGLGGGTYEQYF.

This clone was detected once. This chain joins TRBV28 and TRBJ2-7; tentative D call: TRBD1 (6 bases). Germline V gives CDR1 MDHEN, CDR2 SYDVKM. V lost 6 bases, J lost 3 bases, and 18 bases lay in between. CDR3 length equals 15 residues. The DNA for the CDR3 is TGTGCCAGCAGCCCACAGGGATCTTTTCTCTACGAGCAGTACTTC. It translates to CASSPQGSFLYEQYF.

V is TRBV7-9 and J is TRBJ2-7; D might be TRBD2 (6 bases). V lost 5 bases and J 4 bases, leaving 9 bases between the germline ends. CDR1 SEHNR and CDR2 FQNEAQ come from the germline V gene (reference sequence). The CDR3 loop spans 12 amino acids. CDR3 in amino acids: CASSLRGYEQYF. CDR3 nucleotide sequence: TGTGCCAGCAGCCTTCGGGGGTACGAGCAGTACTTC.